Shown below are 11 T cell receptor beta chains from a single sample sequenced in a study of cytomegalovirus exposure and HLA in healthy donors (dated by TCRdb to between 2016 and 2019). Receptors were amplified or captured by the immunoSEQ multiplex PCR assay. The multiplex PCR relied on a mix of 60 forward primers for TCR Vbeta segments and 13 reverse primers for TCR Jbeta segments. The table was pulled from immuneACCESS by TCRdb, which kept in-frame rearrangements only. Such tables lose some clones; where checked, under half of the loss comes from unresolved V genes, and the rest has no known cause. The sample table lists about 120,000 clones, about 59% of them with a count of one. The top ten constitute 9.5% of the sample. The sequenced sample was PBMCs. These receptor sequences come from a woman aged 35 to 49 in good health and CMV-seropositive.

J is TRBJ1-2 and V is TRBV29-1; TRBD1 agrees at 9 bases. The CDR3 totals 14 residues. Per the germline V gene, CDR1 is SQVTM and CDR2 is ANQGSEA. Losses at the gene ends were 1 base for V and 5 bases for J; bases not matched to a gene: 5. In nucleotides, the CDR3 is TGCAGCGTTGAAGTACGGACAGGGGATTATGGCTACACCTTC. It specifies CSVEVRTGDYGYTF.

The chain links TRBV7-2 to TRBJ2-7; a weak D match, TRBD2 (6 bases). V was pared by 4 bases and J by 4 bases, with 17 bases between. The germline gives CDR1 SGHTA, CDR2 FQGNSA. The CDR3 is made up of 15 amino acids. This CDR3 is CASSSAPGEQYEQYF. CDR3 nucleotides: TGTGCCAGCAGCTCGGCTCCGGGGGAGCAGTACGAGCAGTACTTC.

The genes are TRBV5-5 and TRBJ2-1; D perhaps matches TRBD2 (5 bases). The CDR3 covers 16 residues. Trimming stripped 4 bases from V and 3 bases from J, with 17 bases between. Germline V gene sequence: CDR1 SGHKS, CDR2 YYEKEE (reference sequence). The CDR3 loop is CASSPVRGIGYNEQFF. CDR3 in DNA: TGTGCCAGCAGCCCAGTGAGAGGGATCGGCTACAATGAGCAGTTCTTC.

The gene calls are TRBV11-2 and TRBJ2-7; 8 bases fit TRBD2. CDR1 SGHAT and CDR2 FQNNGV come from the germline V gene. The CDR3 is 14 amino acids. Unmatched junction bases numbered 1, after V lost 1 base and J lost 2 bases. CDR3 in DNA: TGTGCCAGCAGCTTAGCGGGAGGGCCCTACGAGCAGTACTTC. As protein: CASSLAGGPYEQYF.

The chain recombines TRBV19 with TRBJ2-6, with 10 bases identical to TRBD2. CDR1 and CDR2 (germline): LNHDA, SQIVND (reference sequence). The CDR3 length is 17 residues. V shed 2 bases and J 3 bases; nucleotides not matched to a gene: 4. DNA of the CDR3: TGTGCCAGTAGTATATCTAGCGGGAGTTATGGGGCCAACGTCCTGACTTTC. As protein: CASSISSGSYGANVLTF. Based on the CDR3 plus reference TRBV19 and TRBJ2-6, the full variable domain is DGGITQSPKYLFRKEGQNVTLSCEQNLNHDAMYWYRQDPGQGLRLIYYSQIVNDFQKGDIAEGYSVSREKKESFPLTVTSAQKNPTAFYLCASSISSGSYGANVLTFGAGSRLTVL.

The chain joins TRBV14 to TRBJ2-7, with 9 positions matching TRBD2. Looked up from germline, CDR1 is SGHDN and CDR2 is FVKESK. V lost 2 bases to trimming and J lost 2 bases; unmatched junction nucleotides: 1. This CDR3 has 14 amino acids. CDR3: CASSQLAGPYEQYF. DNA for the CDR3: TGTGCCAGCAGCCAACTAGCGGGACCCTACGAGCAGTACTTC. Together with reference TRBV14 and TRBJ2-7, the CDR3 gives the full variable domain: EAGVTQFPSHSVIEKGQTVTLRCDPISGHDNLYWYRRVMGKEIKFLLHFVKESKQDESGMPNNRFLAERTGGTYSTLKVQPAELEDSGVYFCASSQLAGPYEQYFGPGTRLTVT.

CDR3 residues: CASSFTVLLTGANVLTF. Written as DNA, the CDR3 is TGTGCCAGCAGCTTTACAGTACTCCTGACTGGGGCCAACGTCCTGACTTTC. The chain employs TRBV9 and TRBJ2-6; no clear D gene. This CDR3 is 17 amino acids long. From germline, CDR1 is SGDLS and CDR2 YYNGEE. Trimming shortened V by 4 bases and J by 2 bases, and 16 bases separated the two germline ends. Drawing the rest from reference TRBV9 and TRBJ2-6, the complete variable domain is DSGVTQTPKHLITATGQRVTLRCSPRSGDLSVYWYQQSLDQGLQFLIQYYNGEERAKGNILERFSAQQFPDLHSELNLSSLELGDSALYFCASSFTVLLTGANVLTFGAGSRLTVL.

CDR3 DNA: TGTGCCAGCAGTGAGGGACAGGAATCGAAGGGTGAGCAGTTCTTC. Residues: CASSEGQESKGEQFF. This chain uses TRBV6-1 with TRBJ2-1; 8 bases agree with TRBD1. In germline, CDR1 is MNHNS, CDR2 SASEGT. V gave up 3 bases and J gave up 9 bases; unmatched junction bases: 10. This CDR3 has 15 amino acids.

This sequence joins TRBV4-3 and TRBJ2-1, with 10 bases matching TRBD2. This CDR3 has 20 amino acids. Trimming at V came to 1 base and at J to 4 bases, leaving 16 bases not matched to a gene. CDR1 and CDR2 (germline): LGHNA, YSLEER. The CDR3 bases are TGCGCCAGCAGCCAAGTTTCCGGACTAGCGGCTAATAGCCGGTACAATGAGCAGTTCTTC. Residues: CASSQVSGLAANSRYNEQFF.

The CDR3 region is CASSTTAGQANQPQHF. The DNA for the CDR3 is TGTGCCAGTAGTACTACAGCGGGACAGGCCAATCAGCCCCAGCATTTT. The chain has TRBV19 and TRBJ1-5; 8 bases align to TRBD1. The CDR3 is made up of 16 amino acids. J gave up 3 bases and V 4 bases, and 8 bases lay outside the gene matches. Germline V gene sequence: CDR1 LNHDA, CDR2 SQIVND (reference sequence).

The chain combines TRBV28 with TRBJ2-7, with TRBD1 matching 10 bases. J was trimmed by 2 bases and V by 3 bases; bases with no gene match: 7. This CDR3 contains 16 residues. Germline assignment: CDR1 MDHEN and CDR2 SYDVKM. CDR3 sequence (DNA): TGTGCCAGCAGTTTCTCCTTGGGGACAGGGGCCTACGAGCAGTACTTC. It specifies CASSFSLGTGAYEQYF.